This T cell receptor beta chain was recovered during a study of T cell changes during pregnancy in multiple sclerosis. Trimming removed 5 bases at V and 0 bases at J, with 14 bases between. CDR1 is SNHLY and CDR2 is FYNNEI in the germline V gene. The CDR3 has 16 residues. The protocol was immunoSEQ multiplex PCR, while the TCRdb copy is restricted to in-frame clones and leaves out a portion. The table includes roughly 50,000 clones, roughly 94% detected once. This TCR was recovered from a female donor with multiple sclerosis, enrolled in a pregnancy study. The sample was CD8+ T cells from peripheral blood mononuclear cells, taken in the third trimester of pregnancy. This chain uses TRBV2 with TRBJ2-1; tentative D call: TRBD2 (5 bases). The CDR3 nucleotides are TGTGCCAGCAGTACCCTCGGGGATAGCTCCTACAATGAGCAGTTCTTC. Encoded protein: CASSTLGDSSYNEQFF.